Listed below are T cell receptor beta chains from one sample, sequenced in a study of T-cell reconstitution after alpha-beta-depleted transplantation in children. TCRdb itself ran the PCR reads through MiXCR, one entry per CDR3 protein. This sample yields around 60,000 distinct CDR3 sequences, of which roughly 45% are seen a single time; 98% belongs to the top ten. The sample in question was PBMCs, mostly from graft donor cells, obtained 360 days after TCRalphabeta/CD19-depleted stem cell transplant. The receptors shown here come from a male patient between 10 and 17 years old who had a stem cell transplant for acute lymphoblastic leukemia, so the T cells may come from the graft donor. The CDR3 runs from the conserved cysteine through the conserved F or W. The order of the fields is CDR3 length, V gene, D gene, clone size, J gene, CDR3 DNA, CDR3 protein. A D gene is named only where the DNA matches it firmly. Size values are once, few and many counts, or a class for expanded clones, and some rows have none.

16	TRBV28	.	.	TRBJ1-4	TGTGCCAGCAGTTTACGGATCGGGGCAAAGGGCGAAAAACTGTTTTTT	CASSLRIGAKGEKLFF
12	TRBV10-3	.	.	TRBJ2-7	TGTGCCATCAGTGAGCCTAGCGCCCAGCAGTACTTC	CAISEPSAQQYF
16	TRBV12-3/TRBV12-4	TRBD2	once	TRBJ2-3	TGTGCCAGCAGCCTCGGACTAGCGGTGACCACAGATACGCAGTATTTT	CASSLGLAVTTDTQYF
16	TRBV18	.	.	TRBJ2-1	TGTGCCAGCTCACCACGTCCCGAGGGCCCCTTCAATGAGCAGTTCTTC	CASSPRPEGPFNEQFF
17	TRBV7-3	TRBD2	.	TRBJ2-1	TGTGCCAGCAGCTTATTCGGGTCGGGACTAGTAGGCAATGAGCAGTTCTTC	CASSLFGSGLVGNEQFF
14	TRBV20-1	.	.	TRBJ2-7	TGCAGTGCTACCGACCGACAGGTGCTCTACGAGCAGTACTTC	CSATDRQVLYEQYF
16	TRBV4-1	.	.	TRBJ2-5	TGCGCCAGCAGCCAAGATCGTGGAGGGGAGGAGGAGACCCAGTACTTC	CASSQDRGGEEETQYF
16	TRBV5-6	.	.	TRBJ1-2	TGTGCCAGCAGCTTAAGTGGGAAAGGTCGACACTATGGCTACACCTTC	CASSLSGKGRHYGYTF
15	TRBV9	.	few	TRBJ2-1	TGTGCCAGCAGCGTAGCTTTCGGGGGCAGTGGTGAGCAGTTCTTC	CASSVAFGGSGEQFF
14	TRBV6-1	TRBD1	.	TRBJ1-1	TGTGCCAGCATCCTCAGGGGGGGAAACACTGAAGCTTTCTTT	CASILRGGNTEAFF
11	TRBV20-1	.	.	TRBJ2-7	TGCAGTGCTTACCGAACCTACGAGCAGTACTTC	CSAYRTYEQYF
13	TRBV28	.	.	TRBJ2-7	TGTGCCAGCAGTTTCGGCGGTTACTACGAGCAGTACTTC	CASSFGGYYEQYF
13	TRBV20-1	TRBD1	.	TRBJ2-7	TGCAGTGCAACGACAGGGAACCGCTACGAGCAGTACTTC	CSATTGNRYEQYF
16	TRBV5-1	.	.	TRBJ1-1	TGCGCCAGCAGCTTGGTATTGGGAGGCATGAACACTGAAGCTTTCTTT	CASSLVLGGMNTEAFF
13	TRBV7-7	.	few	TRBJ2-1	TGTGCCAGCAGCTTAGAACGAGCACACGAGCAGTTCTTC	CASSLERAHEQFF
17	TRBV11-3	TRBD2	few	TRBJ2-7	TGTGCCAGCAGCTTAGAGGGGTTAGCGGGGGGGCCTGATGAGCAGTACTTC	CASSLEGLAGGPDEQYF
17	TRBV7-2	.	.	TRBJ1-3	TGTGCCAGCAGCTTAGTGTTTTCGGAAAACTCTGGAAACACCATATATTTT	CASSLVFSENSGNTIYF
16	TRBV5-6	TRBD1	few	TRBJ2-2	TGTGCCAGCAGCTTCACCGGGACAGCGAACACCGGGGAGCTGTTTTTT	CASSFTGTANTGELFF
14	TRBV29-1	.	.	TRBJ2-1	TGCAGCGTTGGCGGCCGGAGCTCCTACAATGAGCAGTTCTTC	CSVGGRSSYNEQFF
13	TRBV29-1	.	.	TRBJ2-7	TGCAGCGTTGCCTTGCTCGACAGTTACGAGCAGTACTTC	CSVALLDSYEQYF
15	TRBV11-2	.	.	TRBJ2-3	TGTGCCAGCAGCCCCGTAGGGGGGATGGCAGATACGCAGTATTTT	CASSPVGGMADTQYF
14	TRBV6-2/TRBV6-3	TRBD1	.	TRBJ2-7	TGTGCCAGCAGTTACTATGACAGGGACTACGAGCAGTACTTC	CASSYYDRDYEQYF
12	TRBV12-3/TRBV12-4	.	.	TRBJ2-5	TGTGCCAGCAGTTTGCTGGTGGAGACCCAGTACTTC	CASSLLVETQYF
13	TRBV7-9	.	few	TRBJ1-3	TGTGCCAGCAGCCCGGACTTACGAAACACCATATATTTT	CASSPDLRNTIYF
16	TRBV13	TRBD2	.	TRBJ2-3	TGTGCCAGCAGCGCCCGGACTAGCGGGAGTGCAGATACGCAGTATTTT	CASSARTSGSADTQYF
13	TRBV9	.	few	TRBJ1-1	TGTGCCAGCAGCGTATGGGTGAACACTGAAGCTTTCTTT	CASSVWVNTEAFF
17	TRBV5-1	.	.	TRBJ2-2	TGCGCCAGCAGCGCGAGCCCTAGCGCGGTAGCATCCGGGGAGCTGTTTTTT	CASSASPSAVASGELFF
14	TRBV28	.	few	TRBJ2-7	TGTGCCAGCAGTGATCCCTGGGGGTCCTACGAGCAGTACTTC	CASSDPWGSYEQYF
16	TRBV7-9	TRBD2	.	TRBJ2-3	TGTGCCAGCAGCTTCAAACTAGCGGGAGTCACAGATACGCAGTATTTT	CASSFKLAGVTDTQYF
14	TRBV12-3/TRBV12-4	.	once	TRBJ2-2	TGTGCCAGCCGACAGAATTCGAACACCGGGGAGCTGTTTTTT	CASRQNSNTGELFF
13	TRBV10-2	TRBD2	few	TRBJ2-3	TGCGCCAGCTGGGGACTAGCGGCAGATACGCAGTATTTT	CASWGLAADTQYF
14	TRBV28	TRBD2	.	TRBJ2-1	TGTGCCAGCACCCGACTAGCGGAGCACAATGAGCAGTTCTTC	CASTRLAEHNEQFF
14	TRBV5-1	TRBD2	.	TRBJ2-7	TGCGCCAGCACTTCCGGGCTAGCGGGAGACGAGCAGTACTTC	CASTSGLAGDEQYF
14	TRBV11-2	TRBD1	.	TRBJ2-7	TGTGCCAGCAGCCCGGGAGGACAGGGGAGGGAGCAGTACTTC	CASSPGGQGREQYF
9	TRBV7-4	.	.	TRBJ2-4	TGTGCCAGCGCTCCGGTTCAGTACTTC	CASAPVQYF
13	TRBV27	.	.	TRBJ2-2	TGTGCCAGCAGTTTATGGCGGACCGGGGAGCTGTTTTTT	CASSLWRTGELFF
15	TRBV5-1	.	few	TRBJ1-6	TGCGCCAGCAGCCCGGGGGGCCAGGCCGTTTCACCCCTCCACTTT	CASSPGGQAVSPLHF
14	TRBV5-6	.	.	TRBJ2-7	TGTGCCAGCAGCTTACCTGGGGTTTTCAACGAGCAGTACTTC	CASSLPGVFNEQYF
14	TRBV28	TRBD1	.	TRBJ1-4	TGTGCCAGCAGTCCGACAGGGTTTAATGAAAAACTGTTTTTT	CASSPTGFNEKLFF